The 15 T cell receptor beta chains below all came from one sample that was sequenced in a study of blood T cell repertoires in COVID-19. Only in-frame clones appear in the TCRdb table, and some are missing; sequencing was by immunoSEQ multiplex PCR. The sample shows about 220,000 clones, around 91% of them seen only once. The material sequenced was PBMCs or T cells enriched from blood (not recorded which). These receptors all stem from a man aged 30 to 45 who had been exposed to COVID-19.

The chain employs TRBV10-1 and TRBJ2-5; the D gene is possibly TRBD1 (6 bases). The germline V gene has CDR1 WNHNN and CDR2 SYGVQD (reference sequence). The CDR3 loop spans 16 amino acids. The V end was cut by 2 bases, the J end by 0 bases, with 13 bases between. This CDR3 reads CASSETTQGYQETQYF. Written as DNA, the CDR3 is TGCGCCAGCAGTGAGACCACACAGGGTTACCAAGAGACCCAGTACTTC.

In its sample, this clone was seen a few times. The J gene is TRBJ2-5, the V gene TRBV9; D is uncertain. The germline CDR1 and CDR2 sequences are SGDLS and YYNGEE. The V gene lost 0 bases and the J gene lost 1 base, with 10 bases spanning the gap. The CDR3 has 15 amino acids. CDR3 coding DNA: TGTGCCAGCAGCGTAGGGCGACAAGTCCAAGAGACCCAGTACTTC. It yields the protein CASSVGRQVQETQYF.

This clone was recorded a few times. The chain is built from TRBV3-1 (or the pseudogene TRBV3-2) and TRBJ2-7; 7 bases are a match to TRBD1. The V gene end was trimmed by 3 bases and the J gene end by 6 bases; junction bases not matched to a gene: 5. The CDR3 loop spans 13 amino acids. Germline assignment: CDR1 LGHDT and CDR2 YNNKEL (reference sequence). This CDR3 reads CASSQRGRLEQYF. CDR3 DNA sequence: TGTGCCAGCAGCCAGAGGGGGCGACTCGAGCAGTACTTC.

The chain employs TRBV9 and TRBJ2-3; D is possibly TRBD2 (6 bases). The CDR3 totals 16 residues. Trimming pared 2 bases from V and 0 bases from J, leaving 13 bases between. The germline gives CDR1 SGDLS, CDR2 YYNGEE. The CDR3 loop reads CASSVRRGDSTDTQYF. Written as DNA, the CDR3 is TGTGCCAGCAGCGTCCGGAGGGGAGATAGCACAGATACGCAGTATTTT.

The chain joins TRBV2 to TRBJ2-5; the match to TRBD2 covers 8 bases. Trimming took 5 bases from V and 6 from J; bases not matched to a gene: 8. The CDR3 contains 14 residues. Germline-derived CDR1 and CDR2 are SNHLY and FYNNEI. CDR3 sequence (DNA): TGTGCCAGCAGTCCCACGGGACTAGGAAAGACCCAGTACTTC. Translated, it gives CASSPTGLGKTQYF.

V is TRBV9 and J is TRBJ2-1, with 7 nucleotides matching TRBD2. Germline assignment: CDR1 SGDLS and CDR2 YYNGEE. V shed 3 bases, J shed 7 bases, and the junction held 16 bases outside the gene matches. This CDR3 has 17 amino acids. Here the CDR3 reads CASSGPRGGDLWNEQFF. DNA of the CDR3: TGTGCCAGCAGCGGACCCCGGGGAGGGGATCTGTGGAATGAGCAGTTCTTC.

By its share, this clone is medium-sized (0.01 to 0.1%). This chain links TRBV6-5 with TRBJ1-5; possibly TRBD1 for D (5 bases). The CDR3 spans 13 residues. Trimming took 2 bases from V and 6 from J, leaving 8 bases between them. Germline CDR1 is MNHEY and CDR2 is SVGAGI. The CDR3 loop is CASSYDRTQPQHF. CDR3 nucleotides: TGTGCCAGCAGTTACGACAGAACTCAGCCCCAGCATTTT.

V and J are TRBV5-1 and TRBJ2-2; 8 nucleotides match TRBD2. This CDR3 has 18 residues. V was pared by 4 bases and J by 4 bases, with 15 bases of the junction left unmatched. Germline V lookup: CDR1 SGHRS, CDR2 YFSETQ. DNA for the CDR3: TGCGCCAGCAGCCCCTACCCCGTTCTGAGCGGGGGCACCGGGGAGCTGTTTTTT. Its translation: CASSPYPVLSGGTGELFF.

CDR3 coding DNA: TGTGCCATTGGGGGGATTGCTGCAAGGGCAGATACGCAGTATTTT. Translation gives CAIGGIAARADTQYF. The chain is built from TRBV10-3 and TRBJ2-3; TRBD2 might be the D (6 bases). Germline V CDR1 and CDR2: ENHRY, SYGVKD. Trimming pared 9 bases from V and 4 bases from J, leaving 20 bases between. The CDR3 has 15 residues.

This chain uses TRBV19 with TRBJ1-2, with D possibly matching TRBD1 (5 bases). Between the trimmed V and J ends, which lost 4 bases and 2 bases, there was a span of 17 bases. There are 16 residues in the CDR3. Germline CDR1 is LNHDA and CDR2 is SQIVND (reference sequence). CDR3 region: CASSTKGRDSNYGYTF. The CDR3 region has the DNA TGTGCCAGTAGTACAAAAGGTCGCGACAGCAACTATGGCTACACCTTC.

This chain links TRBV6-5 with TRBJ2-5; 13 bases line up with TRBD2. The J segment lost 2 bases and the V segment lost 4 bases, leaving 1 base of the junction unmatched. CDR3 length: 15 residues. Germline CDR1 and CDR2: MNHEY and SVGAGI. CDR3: CASSWTSGSQETQYF. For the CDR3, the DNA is TGTGCCAGCAGTTGGACTAGCGGGAGTCAAGAGACCCAGTACTTC.

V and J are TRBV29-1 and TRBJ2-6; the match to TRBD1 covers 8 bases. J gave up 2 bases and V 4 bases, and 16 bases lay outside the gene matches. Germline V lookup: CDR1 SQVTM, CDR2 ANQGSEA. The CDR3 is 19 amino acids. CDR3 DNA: TGCAGCGTTGCGGACATTGTCAGGGGGCGCAAAACTGGGGCCAACGTCCTGACTTTC. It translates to CSVADIVRGRKTGANVLTF. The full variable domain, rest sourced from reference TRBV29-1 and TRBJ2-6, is SAVISQKPSRDICQRGTSLTIQCQVDSQVTMMFWYRQQPGQSLTLIATANQGSEATYESGFVIDKFPISRPNLTFSTLTVSNMSPEDSSIYLCSVADIVRGRKTGANVLTFGAGSRLTVL.

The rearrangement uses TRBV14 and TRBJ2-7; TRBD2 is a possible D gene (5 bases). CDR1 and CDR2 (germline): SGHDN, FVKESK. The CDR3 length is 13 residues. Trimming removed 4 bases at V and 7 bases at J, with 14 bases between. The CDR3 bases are TGTGCCAGCAGCCGATCCGGACTGGAGGAGCAGTACTTC. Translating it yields CASSRSGLEEQYF.

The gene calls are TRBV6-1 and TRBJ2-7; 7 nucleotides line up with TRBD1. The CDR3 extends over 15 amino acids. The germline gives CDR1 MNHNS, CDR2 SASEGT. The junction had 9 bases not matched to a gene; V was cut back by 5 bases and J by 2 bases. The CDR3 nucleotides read TGTGCCAGCAGTACGTCAGGACAGGTCCCCTACGAGCAGTACTTC. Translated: CASSTSGQVPYEQYF.

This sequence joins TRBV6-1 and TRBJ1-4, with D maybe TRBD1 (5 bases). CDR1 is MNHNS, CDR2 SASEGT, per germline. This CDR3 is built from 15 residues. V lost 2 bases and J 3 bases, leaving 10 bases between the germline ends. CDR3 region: CASSEFSRANEKLFF. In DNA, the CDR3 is TGTGCCAGCAGTGAATTTAGCAGGGCTAATGAAAAACTGTTTTTT.